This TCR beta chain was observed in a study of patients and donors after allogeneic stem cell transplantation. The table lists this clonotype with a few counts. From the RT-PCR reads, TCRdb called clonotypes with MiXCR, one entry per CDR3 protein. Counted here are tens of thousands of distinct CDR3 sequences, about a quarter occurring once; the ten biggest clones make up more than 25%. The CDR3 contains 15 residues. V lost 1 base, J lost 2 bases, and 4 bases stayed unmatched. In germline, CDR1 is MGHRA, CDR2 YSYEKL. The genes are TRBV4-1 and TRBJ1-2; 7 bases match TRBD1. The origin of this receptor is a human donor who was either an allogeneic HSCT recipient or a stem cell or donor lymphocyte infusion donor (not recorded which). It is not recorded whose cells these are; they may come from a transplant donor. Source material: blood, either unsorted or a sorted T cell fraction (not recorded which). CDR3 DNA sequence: TGCGCCAGCAGCCAAGCAGGACAGGCGAACTATGGCTACACCTTC. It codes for CASSQAGQANYGYTF.